One TCR beta chain is described in this entry. The sample is drawn from a study of patients and donors after allogeneic stem cell transplantation. TCRdb reprocessed the RT-PCR reads with MiXCR, giving one entry per CDR3 protein. In the table there are 920,000 or so distinct CDR3 sequences, approximately 19% of which are singletons. The sequencing sample was made of blood, either unsorted or a sorted T cell fraction (not recorded which). The clonotype was recovered from a human donor who was either an allogeneic HSCT recipient or a stem cell or donor lymphocyte infusion donor (not recorded which). It is not recorded whose cells these are; they may come from a transplant donor.

The CDR3 nucleotides are TGTGCCAGCAGCCAGGGGGTAGTCACTGAAGCTTTCTTT. Amino acid sequence: CASSQGVVTEAFF. The chain couples TRBV7-2 to TRBJ1-1; 7 bases map to TRBD1. This CDR3 has 13 residues. Losses at the gene ends were 5 bases for V and 4 bases for J; bases not matched to a gene: 4. Germline values: CDR1 SGHTA, CDR2 FQGNSA.